This passage covers 10 T cell receptor beta chains from one sample sequenced in a study of blood T cell repertoires in COVID-19. This table comes from immunoSEQ multiplex PCR, and its TCRdb copy is limited to in-frame clones, with some not included. In the table there are 190,000 or so clones, roughly four fifths of which are singletons. What was sequenced was peripheral blood. Source of these receptors: a human donor with acute or convalescent COVID-19. The donor label of this sample is uncertain.

The V call is TRBV19, the J call TRBJ1-6, with D maybe TRBD1 (5 bases). CDR1 is LNHDA, CDR2 SQIVND, per germline (reference sequence). This CDR3 spans 14 amino acids. V gave up 6 bases and J gave up 2 bases, with 8 bases separating them. CDR3 loop: CASSLTAYNSPLHF. In nucleotides, the CDR3 is TGTGCCAGTAGCCTGACAGCCTATAATTCACCCCTCCACTTT.

This chain joins TRBV15 and TRBJ2-7; D is perhaps TRBD1 (6 bases). The CDR3 is made up of 16 amino acids. Germline lookup yields CDR1 LNHNV and CDR2 YYDKDF (reference sequence). The ends were cut back, 0 bases at V and 6 bases at J, with 18 bases in the middle. DNA for the CDR3: TGTGCCACCAGCAGAGATCGTATCGGCAGGGGTCCCGAGCAGTACTTC. As protein: CATSRDRIGRGPEQYF.

The CDR3 region is CASSLPPFGQGGTEAFF. DNA of the CDR3: TGTGCCAGCAGCTTGCCCCCCTTCGGACAGGGTGGCACTGAAGCTTTCTTT. This chain links TRBV5-4 with TRBJ1-1; 8 bases map to TRBD1. The germline V gene has CDR1 SGHNT and CDR2 YYREEE (reference sequence). CDR3 length: 17 residues. With 1 base clipped from V and 4 bases from J, the junction kept 12 bases outside the gene matches.

This rearrangement joins TRBV29-1 to TRBJ1-2; D unresolved. Between the trimmed V and J ends, which lost 5 bases and 7 bases, there was a span of 14 bases. The CDR3 has 12 amino acids. Germline CDR1 is SQVTM and CDR2 is ANQGSEA. Here the CDR3 DNA reads TGCAGCGTTACGGGCGGGGTACGTGGCTACACCTTC. Its translation: CSVTGGVRGYTF.

This clone was seen a single time. The V gene is TRBV6-5, the J gene TRBJ1-2, with D possibly matching TRBD1 (6 bases). The V gene lost 5 bases and the J gene lost 1 base, with 11 bases spanning the gap. This CDR3 is built from 14 residues. Germline V lookup: CDR1 MNHEY, CDR2 SVGAGI. The CDR3 coding sequence is TGTGCCAGCAGTCCTGAACAGGGTAACTATGGCTACACCTTC. It codes for CASSPEQGNYGYTF.

The V call is TRBV7-8, the J call TRBJ2-5; TRBD2 matches 9 bases. The CDR3 contains 15 residues. The V gene's germline CDR1 is SGHVS and CDR2 FQNEAQ. V lost 2 bases to trimming and J lost 7 bases; unmatched junction nucleotides: 8. As DNA, the CDR3 is TGTGCCAGCAGCTTACGGCGGGAGGGCCAGGGGACCCAGTACTTC. Its protein product is CASSLRREGQGTQYF. The variable domain in full, completed from reference TRBV7-8 and TRBJ2-5, reads GAGVSQSPRYKVAKRGQDVALRCDPISGHVSLFWYQQALGQGPEFLTYFQNEAQLDKSGLPSDRFFAERPEGSVSTLKIQRTQQEDSAVYLCASSLRREGQGTQYFGPGTRLLVL.

V and J are TRBV7-2 and TRBJ2-3, with 8 positions matching TRBD2. CDR1 and CDR2 (germline): SGHTA, FQGNSA. The CDR3 has 15 amino acids. Trimming took 1 base from V and 3 from J; bases not matched to a gene: 3. The DNA for the CDR3 is TGTGCCAGCAGCTTAGTAGCGGGACGGACAGATACGCAGTATTTT. Its protein is CASSLVAGRTDTQYF.

This clone showed up just a few times. The chain couples TRBV27 to TRBJ1-5; 7 bases fit TRBD1. The germline V gene has CDR1 MNHEY and CDR2 SMNVEV (reference sequence). Unmatched junction bases numbered 3, after V lost 2 bases and J lost 5 bases. The CDR3 has 14 residues. CDR3 amino acids: CASSLETGYQPQHF. Written as DNA, the CDR3 is TGTGCCAGCAGTTTAGAGACAGGGTATCAGCCCCAGCATTTT.

This rearrangement joins TRBV9 to TRBJ2-7, with 7 bases aligning to TRBD1. Germline V gene sequence: CDR1 SGDLS, CDR2 YYNGEE. Germline trimming cut 7 bases from V and 6 bases from J; bases unmatched to any gene: 16. The CDR3 extends over 15 amino acids. This chain's CDR3 is CASGGQDLGSGEQYF. CDR3 DNA sequence: TGTGCCAGCGGAGGACAGGATCTAGGATCGGGCGAGCAGTACTTC.

The V and J genes are TRBV5-1 and TRBJ2-2; perhaps TRBD1 as D (5 bases). The CDR3 sequence is 15 residues long. V was cut by 6 bases and J by 4 bases, with 16 bases left in between. The germline gives CDR1 SGHRS, CDR2 YFSETQ. CDR3 in DNA: TGCGCCAGCAAATCAAGGGGCGCAAGCACCGGGGAGCTGTTTTTT. This sequence encodes CASKSRGASTGELFF.